This T cell receptor beta chain was found in a study of T-cell memory formation after mild COVID-19. At the level of the study: Clustering of TCRs was largely donor specific. General study results and limits: Those CD4+ clones that contracted were mainly in CM and EM (CD8+ ones in EMRA). Day 15 to 85 contractors were CD4/CD8 balanced; later expanders leaned CD4+.

On this clonotype: Antigen unknown.

Trimming took off 4 bases at V and 9 bases at J, with 10 bases between the two ends. CDR3 length: 12 residues. The germline V gene has CDR1 PRHDT and CDR2 FYEKMQ (reference sequence). Each CDR3 protein is one row after TCRdb ran MiXCR on the 5' RACE reads. The sample consists of about 210,000 distinct CDR3 sequences, around 30% of them appearing once. The material sequenced was PBMCs or a T cell subset sorted from them (not recorded which). This sequence was found in an adult woman who had mild COVID-19 (a few samples of this study predate the infection). Cell type and time point are not known. The chain is built from TRBV13 and TRBJ2-1; TRBD2 is a possible D gene (6 bases). The CDR3 nucleotides read TGTGCCAGCAGCTCTAGCGAGGGTGAGCAGTTCTTC. This gives the protein CASSSSEGEQFF.